The rows below give T cell receptor beta chains drawn from one sample of a study of blood T cell repertoires in COVID-19. TCRdb's copy holds only in-frame clones and misses some; the assay was immunoSEQ multiplex PCR. The sample has around 160,000 clones, about 85% seen once. Sequencing used peripheral blood. The receptor set was obtained from a man aged 18 to 30 with acute or convalescent COVID-19. Both conserved end residues are part of each CDR3. D genes are given only for firm matches. Expanded clones are given a class, and other clones once, few, many or no size at all.

D gene	V gene	J gene	clone size	CDR3 protein	CDR3 DNA
TRBD2	TRBV10-3	TRBJ2-7	NA	CAIRSSGGSSYEQYF	TGTGCCATCAGGTCTAGCGGGGGCTCCTCCTACGAGCAGTACTTC
NA	TRBV24-1	TRBJ2-6	NA	CATSDYGTAGANVLTF	TGTGCCACCAGTGATTACGGGACTGCTGGGGCCAACGTCCTGACTTTC
NA	TRBV4-1	TRBJ2-3	NA	CASSQVRDTQYF	TGCGCCAGCAGCCAAGTACGGGATACGCAGTATTTT
NA	TRBV2	TRBJ1-1	NA	CASSDWGPTEAFF	TGTGCCAGCAGTGATTGGGGCCCCACTGAAGCTTTCTTT
TRBD1	TRBV9	TRBJ2-1	NA	CASSAGDRALNEQFF	TGTGCCAGCAGCGCGGGGGACAGGGCCCTTAATGAGCAGTTCTTC
NA	TRBV10-3	TRBJ2-1	NA	CAISESEGGSSYNEQFF	TGTGCCATCAGTGAGTCCGAGGGGGGGAGCTCCTACAATGAGCAGTTCTTC
NA	TRBV3-1/TRBV3-2	TRBJ1-6	NA	CASSQVKGRGYNSPLHF	TGTGCCAGCAGCCAAGTAAAGGGGCGGGGTTATAATTCACCCCTCCACTTT
NA	TRBV5-5	TRBJ2-1	NA	CASSLANPQEQFF	TGTGCCAGCAGCTTGGCCAACCCCCAGGAGCAGTTCTTC
TRBD2	TRBV15	TRBJ2-3	once	CATSIFSGGADTQYF	TGTGCCACCAGCATCTTTAGCGGGGGGGCAGATACGCAGTATTTT
NA	TRBV15	TRBJ1-2	NA	CATSRELNLANYGYTF	TGTGCCACCAGCAGAGAACTGAATCTAGCTAACTATGGCTACACCTTC
TRBD1	TRBV3-1/TRBV3-2	TRBJ1-3	NA	CASSQVLQGVFGNTIYF	TGTGCCAGCAGCCAAGTTCTCCAGGGGGTCTTCGGAAACACCATATATTTT
NA	TRBV7-6	TRBJ1-5	once	CASSISAGQPQHF	TGTGCCAGCAGCATTAGTGCGGGCCAGCCCCAGCATTTT
TRBD1	TRBV28	TRBJ1-4	NA	CASSRQGATNEKLFF	TGTGCCAGCAGTCGTCAGGGGGCGACTAATGAAAAACTGTTTTTT
NA	TRBV30	TRBJ1-5	NA	CAWSVAGYQPQHF	TGTGCCTGGAGTGTAGCAGGGTATCAGCCCCAGCATTTT
NA	TRBV24-1	TRBJ2-5	NA	CATSEGGGGETQYF	TGTGCCACCAGTGAGGGAGGTGGCGGAGAGACCCAGTACTTC
TRBD1	TRBV3-1/TRBV3-2	TRBJ1-6	once	CASSQDGSWDRYNSPLHF	TGTGCCAGCAGCCAAGATGGCTCCTGGGACAGGTATAATTCACCCCTCCACTTT
NA	TRBV12-3/TRBV12-4	TRBJ1-1	NA	CASRGREVEAFF	TGTGCCAGCAGGGGTAGGGAGGTTGAAGCTTTCTTT
NA	TRBV5-8	TRBJ1-5	NA	CASSLDQPGHF	TGTGCCAGCAGCTTGGACCAGCCAGGACATTTT
NA	TRBV12-3/TRBV12-4	TRBJ1-5	NA	CASNRASNQPQHF	TGTGCCAGCAACCGCGCTAGCAATCAGCCCCAGCATTTT
NA	TRBV18	TRBJ1-2	once	CASSPTSYGYTF	TGTGCCAGCTCACCTACGAGTTATGGCTACACCTTC
TRBD2	TRBV4-2	TRBJ2-1	NA	CASSPVAGAWDEQFF	TGTGCCAGCAGCCCAGTAGCGGGGGCCTGGGATGAGCAGTTCTTC
NA	TRBV29-1	TRBJ1-2	few	CSATVAGIFGYTF	TGCAGCGCCACAGTGGCGGGCATATTTGGCTACACCTTC